The source of this T cell receptor beta chain is a study of T cells expressing NK-cell markers. Notes on the study in general: These clonotypes additionally ranked first within the CD3+CD56-NKG2C+ fraction of a handful of donors.

A word on this clonotype: Its antigen is not known.

With the 5' RACE reads reprocessed, TCRdb shows one record per CDR3 protein and no DNA. The listing records about 370,000 distinct CDR3 sequences. This CDR3 is built from 14 residues. Germline assignment: CDR1 MGHRA and CDR2 YSYEKL. The sequencing input was blood T cells: a sorted CD56 or NKG2C T cell subset, CD4+ or CD8+ T cells, or bulk PBMC T cells (not recorded which). This chain connects TRBV4-1 to TRBJ1-2; TCRdb reports TRBD1, a call that lacks DNA to check it against. The origin of this receptor is a woman aged 45 to 65 in good health. This CDR3 reads CASSQAQGNYGYTF.